The present TCR beta chain was sequenced within a study of cytomegalovirus exposure and HLA in healthy donors. Study results and limitations: Later analysis identified several of the most significant clusters that appeared linked to common viral pathogens. An analysis was carried out later, and it reportedly showed fewer N-insertions in an Asian-associated ancestry cluster than the approximately 610-donor mean. An analysis that was carried out later associated 15,000 to 20,000 TCR beta sequences with HLA alleles at 0.05 false discovery rate. The presence/absence work took it that sequencing depth was about the same across donors.

The PCR contained 60 Vbeta and 13 Jbeta primers. Measured with immunoSEQ multiplex PCR; TCRdb has only the in-frame clones, and not every one. The sample has more than 110,000 clones; about 80% are singletons. About this clone itself: Its antigen is still unknown.

Germline V gives CDR1 SGHTA, CDR2 FQGNSA. V trimming: 3 bases; J trimming: 1 base; junction bases outside the gene matches: 8. The CDR3 runs to 18 residues. The sequenced sample consisted of PBMCs. The source of this sequence is a male donor in good health and CMV-seronegative. The chain carries TRBV7-2 and TRBJ1-6; 8 bases line up with TRBD1. CDR3 region: CASSLDRVMGSYNSPLHF. The CDR3 DNA sequence: TGTGCCAGCAGCTTGGACAGGGTGATGGGGTCCTATAATTCACCCCTCCACTTT.